The TCR beta chain under discussion was sequenced for a study of T-cell reconstitution after alpha-beta-depleted transplantation in children. Unique molecular identifiers were incorporated into the prepared TCRbeta library. TCRdb passed the PCR reads through MiXCR, listing each CDR3 protein once. The table has some 110,000 distinct CDR3 sequences, 10% seen once. Trimming took off 6 bases at V and 1 base at J, with 17 bases between the two ends. Germline loops: CDR1 SQVTM, CDR2 ANQGSEA. The CDR3 spans 15 residues. This clonotype was observed at least ten times. This receptor was taken from a boy aged 2 to 10 with acute lymphoblastic leukemia, due to receive a stem cell transplant. Sequenced material: PBMCs, taken before TCRalphabeta/CD19-depleted stem cell transplant. V and J are TRBV29-1 and TRBJ2-3, with D possibly called TRBD1 or TRBD2 (5 bases each). This chain's CDR3 is CSVTPPGPGTDTQYF. The CDR3 DNA reads TGCAGCGTAACCCCCCCGGGACCAGGCACAGATACGCAGTATTTT.